This record looks at one TCR beta chain sequence and its context. Its antigen is unidentified. Some clones are missing from TCRdb's copy, which holds only in-frame ones; the method was immunoSEQ multiplex PCR. The table shows about 150,000 clones, with roughly nine tenths occurring only once. This entry comes from a study of T cell responses to AZD1222 COVID-19 vaccine. Overall study findings and caveats: Only five or six individuals given AZD1222 were seropositive at baseline. White British donors predominated, females outnumbered males, and clonal diversity was possibly underestimated. Two doses of AZD1222 preceded a rise in Spike-specific TCR breadth and depth.

The CDR3 covers 13 residues. V was trimmed by 5 bases and J by 4 bases, leaving 11 bases between them. Germline V gene data show CDR1 as MNHEY and CDR2 as SMNVEV (reference sequence). The sample in question was peripheral blood, obtained on day 0 of AZD1222 vaccination. This clonotype originated in an adult in good health. The chain couples TRBV27 to TRBJ1-2; no clear D gene. The CDR3 spells CASSPGGPYGYTF. In nucleotides, the CDR3 is TGTGCCAGCAGTCCTGGCGGTCCCTATGGCTACACCTTC.